This T cell receptor (beta chain) came from a study of shared clonotypes between healthy human individuals. Assay used: immunoSEQ multiplex PCR; TCRdb lists only in-frame clones, some missing. In the table there are more than 2 million clones, around 95% of which are singletons. Study outcomes and limitations: What rarefaction showed was incomplete sorted-subset sequencing despite large depth.

On this clone: Its specificity is unknown.

The germline V and J ends were trimmed by 3 bases and 8 bases, with 4 bases remaining between them. The CDR3 is 11 amino acids. CDR1 is MDHEN, CDR2 SYDVKM, per germline. The chain is built from TRBV28 and TRBJ1-4; D not certain. The receptor was derived from a man in his late teens or twenties in good health. The source material was naive CD4+ T cells sorted from blood. Described subset: CD45RA+ positively selected. CDR3 sequence reads: CASSLVEKLFF. In DNA form, the CDR3 reads TGTGCCAGCAGTTTGGTAGAAAAACTGTTTTTT.